This record looks at one T cell receptor beta chain sequence and its context. Its cognate antigen is unknown. This CDR3 spans 17 amino acids. The germline V gene encodes CDR1 SGHKS and CDR2 YYEKEE (reference sequence). V lost 0 bases to trimming and J lost 0 bases, with 12 bases between them. The data stem from a study of early stage breast cancer tumors. The wider study: About 80% of the 16 invasive tumors were ER+, PR+ and HER2-. Around 10-fold was the mean read coverage per sample.

Study results and caveats: Bulk DNA sequencing of unsorted cells missed chain pairing and markers. Enriched TCRB sequences shared across patients were mostly commonly generated sequences.

The table came from immunoSEQ multiplex PCR; TCRdb's copy has only in-frame clones and leaves some out. The sample has some 19,000 clones; around 76% are singletons. The receptor was derived from a person aged 60 to 70 with breast cancer. Sequencing was done on a sample of blood. The V gene is TRBV5-5, the J gene TRBJ2-2; D is possibly TRBD2 (5 bases). CDR3 in amino acids: CASSLGRGNPNTGELFF. CDR3 DNA sequence: TGTGCCAGCAGCTTGGGCAGAGGGAACCCGAACACCGGGGAGCTGTTTTTT.